This T cell receptor beta chain was identified in a study of T cells after yellow fever vaccination. TCRdb reprocessed the 5' RACE reads with MiXCR, giving one entry per CDR3 protein. Among 610,000 or so distinct CDR3 sequences, more than 9% were seen once, and the ten largest hold about 15%. Trimming took 4 bases from V and 7 from J; bases not matched to a gene: 5. Germline V gives CDR1 GTSNPN, CDR2 SVGIG (reference sequence). This CDR3 has 12 residues. This clonotype was detected a few times. Specimen: PBMCs, collected on the day of the yellow fever booster vaccination. The chain carries TRBV30 and TRBJ2-7, with 9 positions matching TRBD1. The receptor was isolated from a man aged 25 to 45 who received the YFV17D yellow fever vaccine. CDR3 nucleotide sequence: TGTGCCTGGAAACAGGGGGCGAGGGAGCAGTACTTC. Translated: CAWKQGAREQYF.